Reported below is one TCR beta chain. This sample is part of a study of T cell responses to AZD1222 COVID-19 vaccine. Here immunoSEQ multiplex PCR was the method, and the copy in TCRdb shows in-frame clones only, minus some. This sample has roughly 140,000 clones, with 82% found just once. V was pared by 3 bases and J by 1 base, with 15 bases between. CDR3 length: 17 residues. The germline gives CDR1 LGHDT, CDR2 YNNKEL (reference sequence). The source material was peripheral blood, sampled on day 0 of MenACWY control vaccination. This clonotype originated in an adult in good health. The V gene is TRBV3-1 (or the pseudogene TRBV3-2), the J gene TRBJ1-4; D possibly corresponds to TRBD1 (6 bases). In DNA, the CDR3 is TGTGCCAGCAGCCACGGGTCCGTAGGGGGAACTAATGAAAAACTGTTTTTT. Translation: CASSHGSVGGTNEKLFF.